This T cell receptor (beta chain) was captured in a study of cytomegalovirus exposure and HLA in healthy donors. On the study more broadly: Genotyping of 300 to 450 donors showed that around 81% belonged to the Caucasian-associated ancestry cluster.

Vbeta (60) and Jbeta (13) primers were used in the PCR. The method was immunoSEQ multiplex PCR; TCRdb's version includes in-frame clones alone and lacks a portion of them. The sample yields tens of thousands of clones, around two thirds seen once. Germline V gene data show CDR1 as SQVTM and CDR2 as ANQGSEA. V shed 4 bases and J 3 bases; nucleotides not matched to a gene: 4. CDR3 length equals 13 residues. The sample holds a few counts of this clone. Its cognate antigen is unknown. Study-level findings and limits: Most TCR sequences were uncommon, yet certain public TCRs appeared in many donors. TCR beta chains numbering more than 150 were designated cytomegalovirus-associated. TCR beta chain V- and J-gene trimming was linked, in a later analysis, to a missense variant in DCLRE1C.

Sequenced input: PBMCs. The chain couples TRBV29-1 to TRBJ2-7; 9 nucleotides align to TRBD1. The TCR comes from a woman in her 30s in good health and CMV-seronegative. CDR3 DNA sequence: TGCAGCGTTGCGGGACAGGGCTACTACGAGCAGTACTTC. The encoded protein is CSVAGQGYYEQYF.